This TCR beta chain was observed in a study of spatial heterogeneity in lung cancer. Trimming took 6 bases from V and 1 from J, leaving 12 bases between them. Germline V gene data show CDR1 as WNHNN and CDR2 as SYGVQD (reference sequence). The CDR3 totals 14 residues. Time point reported: sample taken at primary tumor resection. Tumor, nontumor lung or frozen PBMC supplied whole RNA, sequenced without sorting. Individually, TCR cDNA molecules were each labelled with a unique molecular identifier. TCRdb itself ran the 5' RACE reads through MiXCR, one entry per CDR3 protein. The sample shows about 45,000 distinct CDR3 sequences, 6.5% to 8.5% of them seen only once. This clonotype was found a few times.

The specimen was PBMCs, collected at surgery. This clonotype originated in a female donor with early-stage non-small cell lung cancer. The chain links TRBV10-1 to TRBJ1-1; D is perhaps TRBD1 (5 bases). The chain's CDR3 is CASSGQRTNTEAFF. The CDR3 DNA follows: TGCGCCAGCAGCGGACAAAGGACGAACACTGAAGCTTTCTTT.